This TCR beta chain appears in the sequencing data of a study of human T cells and chemical hapten exposure. Each CDR3 protein is one row after TCRdb ran MiXCR on the RACE reads. The data show about 360,000 distinct CDR3 sequences, approximately 6.3% seen once. Time point of the sample: patch test 1, 2 weeks after DPC sensitization. The treatment is: therapeutic diphenylcyclopropenone sensitization with weekly scalp DPC. Ten or more counts support this clonotype. Trimming stripped 5 bases from V and 0 bases from J, with 11 bases between. Germline V CDR1 and CDR2: SGHTA, FQGNSA. This CDR3 region has 16 residues.

Sequencing was performed on whole blood, taken in connection with sensitization to the hapten diphenylcyclopropenone (DPC). This chain connects TRBV7-2 to TRBJ2-6; D gene unclear. This sequence was found in a woman younger than 30 with alopecia areata. Some clones in this sample may be carry-over from other donors' samples. The DNA for the CDR3 is TGTGCCAGCAGCCCCACCGCGGTCTCTGGGGCCAACGTCCTGACTTTC. It specifies CASSPTAVSGANVLTF.